Reported below is one T cell receptor (beta chain). What it binds is not known. The repertoire was sequenced with immunoSEQ multiplex PCR; TCRdb's copy has only in-frame clones and lacks some. The repertoire holds 100,000 to 120,000 clones, approximately 87% seen once, with 2% to 3% in the top ten. With 5 bases clipped from V and 6 bases from J, the junction kept 9 bases outside the gene matches. Germline-derived CDR1 and CDR2 are SNHLY and FYNNEI. CDR3 length equals 14 residues. This entry belongs to a study of T cell responses to AZD1222 COVID-19 vaccine. Findings and limits, study-wide: Donors in the cohort were predominantly white British and more often female, and clonal diversity was possibly underestimated. Seropositive AZD1222 recipients at baseline numbered only six or seven. Compared with day 0, the breadth and depth of the Spike-specific TCR repertoire rose significantly after two doses of AZD1222.

This sequence originates from an adult in good health. The chain employs TRBV2 and TRBJ1-1, with 7 bases matching TRBD1. The material was peripheral blood, obtained on day 0 of AZD1222 vaccination. The CDR3 bases are TGTGCCAGCAGTCGAACGACAGGGAGCGCTGAAGCTTTCTTT. Its translation is CASSRTTGSAEAFF.